The text below deals with one T cell receptor (beta chain). Its specificity is not known. Per the germline V gene, CDR1 is SNHLY and CDR2 is FYNNEI. The germline V and J ends were trimmed by 1 base and 3 bases, with 10 bases remaining between them. The CDR3 is 15 amino acids. This sample is drawn from a study of shared clonotypes between healthy human individuals. Findings and limits, study-wide: Investigators collected only blood, and repertoires in tissues likely differ.

Selected positively for CCR7 and CD45RO-negative, naive CD8 cells excluded terminally differentiated effector memory CD45RA+ cells. None of the donors, who were healthy HIV-negative adults, had recently had acute infections or vaccinations. It was at deep level that the assay was run. Generated by immunoSEQ multiplex PCR, the TCRdb table keeps only in-frame clones and is missing some. The table lists around 2,000,000 clones, approximately 94% of them singletons. The genes are TRBV2 and TRBJ2-1, with D possibly TRBD1 on 6 matching bases. The source of this sequence is a man aged 18 to 29 in good health. Sequenced input: naive CD8+ T cells sorted from blood. CDR3 DNA sequence: TGTGCCAGCAGTGAAGTTGAGGGGGACTACAATGAGCAGTTCTTC. This sequence encodes CASSEVEGDYNEQFF.